The 21 T cell receptor beta chains presented below share a single source sample, sequenced in a study of cytomegalovirus exposure and HLA in healthy donors. Primers: 60 Vbeta forward and 13 Jbeta reverse. Clones were sequenced by immunoSEQ multiplex PCR, and TCRdb holds only the in-frame ones, with some missing. The table has over 90,000 clones, roughly three quarters seen once. What was sequenced was PBMCs. The receptors stem from a male donor in good health and CMV-seropositive.

This clone appeared once. The chain joins TRBV6-1 to TRBJ2-4, with 7 bases aligning to TRBD1. The CDR3 runs 15 residues. V lost 6 bases, J lost 2 bases, and 7 bases stayed unmatched. Germline V gene sequence: CDR1 MNHNS, CDR2 SASEGT. DNA of the CDR3: TGTGCCAGCAGACCCCCGGGACAGCCCAAAAACATTCAGTACTTC. This gives the protein CASRPPGQPKNIQYF.

The chain joins TRBV6-4 to TRBJ2-2; 7 bases align to TRBD1. The CDR3 contains 16 residues. The germline CDR1 and CDR2 sequences are MRHNA and SNTAGT. The V gene end was trimmed by 8 bases and the J gene end by 5 bases; junction bases not matched to a gene: 14. The CDR3 region is CASSRLKGAGTGELFF. The DNA for the CDR3 is TGTGCCAGCTCCCGACTCAAGGGGGCTGGGACCGGGGAGCTGTTTTTT.

The chain carries TRBV30 and TRBJ1-4; D possibly corresponds to TRBD1 (5 bases). CDR1 and CDR2 from the germline V gene are GTSNPN and SVGIG (reference sequence). CDR3 size: 13 residues. V was cut by 2 bases and J by 13 bases, with 17 bases left in between. The DNA of the CDR3 is TGTGCCTGGAGTCCAGGGTCACGCGGCGGACTGTTTTTT. It specifies CAWSPGSRGGLFF.

Here the CDR3 reads CASSPSGGSSYEQYF. The CDR3 region has the DNA TGTGCCAGCAGTCCCTCGGGGGGAAGCTCCTACGAGCAGTACTTC. The chain joins TRBV28 to TRBJ2-7; TRBD2 matches at 7 bases. J gave up 0 bases and V 5 bases, and 7 bases lay outside the gene matches. The CDR3 has 15 residues. Germline lookup yields CDR1 MDHEN and CDR2 SYDVKM.

To note about this clone: At one boundary the junction diverges from the germline segment, which might be a read error. This chain joins TRBV18 and TRBJ2-4, with a weak D call TRBD1 (6 bases). This CDR3 spans 15 amino acids. Per the germline V gene, CDR1 is KGHSH and CDR2 is LQKENI. CDR3 nucleotides: TGTGCCAGCTCAGCGGGTACAGGGAAAGAGAACAGTCAGTACTTC. This translates into CASSAGTGKENSQYF.

J is TRBJ2-5 and V is TRBV6-5; 10 nucleotides line up with TRBD1. In germline, CDR1 is MNHEY, CDR2 SVGAGI. Unmatched junction bases numbered 8, after V lost 6 bases and J lost 7 bases. The CDR3 totals 14 residues. Here the CDR3 reads CASSPDRGRGTQYF. Written as DNA, the CDR3 is TGTGCCAGCAGCCCAGACAGGGGGCGAGGGACCCAGTACTTC.

The chain uses TRBV19 and TRBJ2-5, with 10 bases identical to TRBD2. CDR1 and CDR2 from the germline V gene are LNHDA and SQIVND (reference sequence). With 4 bases clipped from V and 3 bases from J, the junction kept 8 bases outside the gene matches. The CDR3 extends over 16 amino acids. The CDR3 is CASSTGKREGKETQYF. The CDR3 DNA reads TGTGCCAGTAGTACTGGGAAGCGGGAGGGGAAAGAGACCCAGTACTTC. Combining the CDR3 with reference TRBV19 and TRBJ2-5 gives the whole variable domain DGGITQSPKYLFRKEGQNVTLSCEQNLNHDAMYWYRQDPGQGLRLIYYSQIVNDFQKGDIAEGYSVSREKKESFPLTVTSAQKNPTAFYLCASSTGKREGKETQYFGPGTRLLVL.

The chain employs TRBV9 and TRBJ2-5; the match to TRBD2 covers 16 bases. From germline, CDR1 is SGDLS and CDR2 YYNGEE. The CDR3 is 15 amino acids. The ends lost 4 bases at V and 5 bases at J; junction bases unmatched: 2. CDR3 sequence reads: CASSKGLAGGETQYF. CDR3 in DNA: TGTGCCAGCAGCAAGGGACTAGCGGGAGGGGAGACCCAGTACTTC.

The V and J genes are TRBV5-1 and TRBJ2-5; 10 nucleotides line up with TRBD1. The trim removed 7 bases at V and 4 bases at J, leaving 7 bases unmatched. The germline gives CDR1 SGHRS, CDR2 YFSETQ. The CDR3 runs to 14 residues. In DNA, the CDR3 is TGCGCCAGCTCAGCTCGGACAGGGGGAGAGACCCAGTACTTC. Its protein is CASSARTGGETQYF.

The gene calls are TRBV10-3 and TRBJ2-7, with TRBD2 identical over 13 bases. Per germline, CDR1 ENHRY and CDR2 SYGVKD. V dropped 11 bases and J dropped 5; count of bases not matched to a gene: 6. The CDR3 has 13 residues. CDR3 in amino acids: CASTSGRANEQYF. CDR3 DNA: TGTGCCTCTACTAGCGGGAGGGCGAACGAGCAGTACTTC.

The chain has TRBV5-5 and TRBJ1-1; perhaps TRBD1 as D (6 bases). The CDR3 runs to 14 residues. Germline V gene data show CDR1 as SGHKS and CDR2 as YYEKEE (reference sequence). Trimming shortened V by 7 bases and J by 4 bases, and 17 bases separated the two germline ends. CDR3 nucleotide sequence: TGTGCCAGCGGCCGACAGGAGAGTGGCACTGAAGCTTTCTTT. Translated, it gives CASGRQESGTEAFF. Using reference TRBV5-5 and TRBJ1-1 for the parts outside the CDR3, the full variable domain is DAGVTQSPTHLIKTRGQQVTLRCSPISGHKSVSWYQQVLGQGPQFIFQYYEKEERGRGNFPDRFSARQFPNYSSELNVNALLLGDSALYLCASGRQESGTEAFFGQGTRLTVV.

This clone was picked up one time. The chain couples TRBV7-9 to TRBJ2-7; tentatively, D is TRBD1 (7 bases). Germline V gives CDR1 SEHNR, CDR2 FQNEAQ (reference sequence). CDR3 length: 15 amino acids. Trimming pared 6 bases from V and 1 base from J, leaving 16 bases between. The CDR3 region is CASSYGGGQSYEQYF. In DNA form, the CDR3 reads TGTGCCAGCAGTTATGGAGGGGGCCAGTCCTACGAGCAGTACTTC. Drawing the rest from reference TRBV7-9 and TRBJ2-7, the complete variable domain is DTGVSQNPRHKITKRGQNVTFRCDPISEHNRLYWYRQTLGQGPEFLTYFQNEAQLEKSRLLSDRFSAERPKGSFSTLEIQRTEQGDSAMYLCASSYGGGQSYEQYFGPGTRLTVT.

V and J are TRBV7-9 and TRBJ2-5; D is ambiguous. CDR1 SEHNR and CDR2 FQNEAQ come from the germline V gene (reference sequence). The CDR3 loop spans 13 amino acids. The V end lost 4 bases, the J end lost 0 bases, and 6 bases lay between the germline ends. The DNA of the CDR3 is TGTGCCAGCAGCTGGCAAGACCAAGAGACCCAGTACTTC. Its translation is CASSWQDQETQYF.

This chain uses TRBV5-1 with TRBJ2-5; 11 nucleotides align to TRBD2. The germline V gene encodes CDR1 SGHRS and CDR2 YFSETQ. The CDR3 loop spans 19 amino acids. With 5 bases clipped from V and 0 bases from J, the junction kept 15 bases outside the gene matches. As DNA, the CDR3 is TGCGCCAGCAGTCTGGGGGTGACTAGCGGGACGCCTCACCAAGAGACCCAGTACTTC. Protein product: CASSLGVTSGTPHQETQYF.

The CDR3 loop reads CASEQGYTIYF. The CDR3 nucleotides read TGTGCCAGCGAACAGGGCTACACCATATATTTT. The chain carries TRBV7-9 and TRBJ1-3; tentative D call: TRBD1 (6 bases). This CDR3 spans 11 amino acids. Germline loops: CDR1 SEHNR, CDR2 FQNEAQ (reference sequence). V lost 8 bases, J lost 8 bases, and 10 bases lay in between. Full variable domain (rest looked up from reference TRBV7-9 and TRBJ1-3): DTGVSQNPRHKITKRGQNVTFRCDPISEHNRLYWYRQTLGQGPEFLTYFQNEAQLEKSRLLSDRFSAERPKGSFSTLEIQRTEQGDSAMYLCASEQGYTIYFGEGSWLTVV.

The chain combines TRBV11-3 with TRBJ2-3, with TRBD2 matching over 13 bases. In germline, CDR1 is SGHNT, CDR2 YENEEA. The CDR3 covers 17 residues. The V and J ends lost 1 base and 5 bases, in that order; junction bases with no gene match: 6. The CDR3 here is CASSLARLAGGQDTQYF. The CDR3 region has the DNA TGTGCCAGCAGCTTAGCCCGACTAGCGGGAGGTCAAGATACGCAGTATTTT.

The V gene is TRBV7-9, the J gene TRBJ1-1; 9 bases fit TRBD1. Germline trimming cut 5 bases from V and 4 bases from J; bases unmatched to any gene: 8. CDR3 length: 15 residues. The germline V gene has CDR1 SEHNR and CDR2 FQNEAQ (reference sequence). CDR3: CASSTPGQGLTEAFF. The CDR3 DNA reads TGTGCCAGCAGCACCCCGGGACAGGGTCTCACTGAAGCTTTCTTT.

V gene TRBV7-8 combines with J gene TRBJ2-3; 11 bases are shared with TRBD2. Germline V CDR1 and CDR2: SGHVS, FQNEAQ. Trimming removed 1 base from V and 0 bases from J; junction bases left unmatched: 3. The CDR3 is 17 amino acids. The CDR3 nucleotides read TGTGCCAGCAGCTTAGGACGGACTAGCGGGAGCACAGATACGCAGTATTTT. It codes for CASSLGRTSGSTDTQYF.

The J gene is TRBJ1-1, the V gene TRBV28, with 7 nucleotides matching TRBD1. Germline CDR1 reads MDHEN; CDR2 reads SYDVKM. Trimming took 5 bases from V and 4 from J; bases not matched to a gene: 10. The CDR3 consists of 15 residues. The CDR3 bases are TGTGCCAGCAGTCCTTCTGGCAGGGGGGCCACTGAAGCTTTCTTT. It is translated as CASSPSGRGATEAFF.

This clone was detected only a few times. The V and J genes are TRBV25-1 and TRBJ1-4, with a weak D call TRBD1 (5 bases). From germline, CDR1 is MGHDK and CDR2 SYGVNS. This CDR3 spans 12 amino acids. Trimming took 5 bases from V and 8 from J, leaving 9 bases between them. The CDR3 DNA is TGTGCCAGCAGTCAGGGAGGGGAAAAACTGTTTTTT. Its protein is CASSQGGEKLFF.

The V gene is TRBV19, the J gene TRBJ2-3, with 9 positions matching TRBD2. V lost 1 base and J lost 0; bases outside the gene matches: 2. Germline-derived CDR1 and CDR2 are LNHDA and SQIVND (reference sequence). The CDR3 is made up of 16 amino acids. The CDR3 region is CASSIVLAGSTDTQYF. The CDR3 coding sequence is TGTGCCAGTAGTATAGTCCTAGCGGGGAGCACAGATACGCAGTATTTT.